This T cell receptor (beta chain) comes out of a study of T cells after yellow fever vaccination (dated by TCRdb to the late 2010s). Background on the whole study: The SMART-Seq v4 Ultra Low Input RNA kit was used to prepare libraries from fractions with low cell numbers. Blood was drawn at multiple timepoints before and after primary and secondary immunization, with bulk PBMC replicates and cell subsets isolated. Two healthy male donors made up the cohort, one aged 18 to 30 years and the other aged 30 to 40 years. To follow T-cell clones before and after both primary and booster YFV17D yellow fever vaccination, bulk TCR alpha and beta repertoires underwent longitudinal sequencing.

This clonotype came up a few times. The antigen this receptor binds is unknown. Base qualities are not provided; no much larger clone lies one nucleotide away. Overall study outcomes, separate from this receptor: Compared with the primary T-cell response, the secondary T-cell response was weaker but faster, peaking on day 5 rather than day 15. After the booster, most clones that had expanded after primary vaccination were detected again (over 95% of CD4 and around nine tenths of CD8), suggesting broad maintenance of memory. Because the study included only two donors, the extent to which the findings can be generalized is limited. Computational filtering was needed because FACS-sorted repertoires could contain abundant contaminating clonotypes from the bulk population. A small share of clonotypes was detected in both CD4 and CD8 compartments, with the overlap likely arising from convergent recombination.

The sample's treatment or condition, from its label and the paper: live attenuated yellow fever vaccine strain. At each blood-draw timepoint, two biological replicates of bulk PBMCs were collected. A standard Ficoll-Paque protocol was used to isolate PBMCs from peripheral blood. TriZol was used to extract RNA from bulk PBMCs, CD4 and CD8 fractions, and dextramer-positive and dextramer-negative fractions. Sequencing was carried out with an Illumina NovaSeq 6000. TCR cDNA was made using 5'RACE template switching, a step that added a universal primer site and unique molecular identifiers. Priming for cDNA synthesis came from both the TCR alpha and TCR beta constant segments. Libraries were amplified in two PCR steps, with sample barcodes and sequencing adapters added in the second step. Sequencing of libraries was performed on Illumina HiSeq 2500 (2x100 bp) or NovaSeq (2x150 bp). Turning to the authors' computational methods: Reads were demultiplexed and collapsed into UMI consensus sequences with MIGEC, and V(D)J alignment was performed with MiXCR. Clonotypes responding to the vaccine were identified with edgeR on replicate PBMC samples, with the criteria of FDR below 0.01 and a log2 fold change above 5 up to day 15. Each bulk clonotype received a CD4 or CD8 identity based on whether the sequenced CD4 or CD8 repertoire contained that clonotype at higher abundance. TCRdb reprocessed the public reads (quality trimming at Q25 with fastp, clone calling with MiXCR) and kept in-frame beta chains. Rows matching on CDR3 protein sequence are summarized as one entry with the most common DNA and genes. The V and J calls and clone size come from TCRdb's table, not from the authors' own analysis. The sample data list some 350,000 distinct CDR3 sequences, and approximately 4.2% of these were observed just once. The ten largest clones take up more than 20% of the sample.

Including cysteine and phenylalanine, the CDR3 has 12 amino acids. Just the 36-base CDR3 DNA is kept, in frame starting at base 1. CDR1 SGHTA and CDR2 FQGNSA were looked up in the germline V gene. Trimming takes 3 bases from V and 9 bases from J, and the germline ends sit 9 bases apart. Recombination joined TRBV7-2 with TRBJ2-4, with the D call tentatively TRBD1 or TRBD2, each fitting 5 bases. This sequence originates from a man aged 18 to 30 who received the YFV17D yellow fever vaccine. The source material was PBMCs, sampled 5 days after the yellow fever booster vaccination. The nucleotide sequence reads TGTGCCAGCAGCTTGGGGACCGGCATTCAGTACTTC. It translates as CASSLGTGIQYF.